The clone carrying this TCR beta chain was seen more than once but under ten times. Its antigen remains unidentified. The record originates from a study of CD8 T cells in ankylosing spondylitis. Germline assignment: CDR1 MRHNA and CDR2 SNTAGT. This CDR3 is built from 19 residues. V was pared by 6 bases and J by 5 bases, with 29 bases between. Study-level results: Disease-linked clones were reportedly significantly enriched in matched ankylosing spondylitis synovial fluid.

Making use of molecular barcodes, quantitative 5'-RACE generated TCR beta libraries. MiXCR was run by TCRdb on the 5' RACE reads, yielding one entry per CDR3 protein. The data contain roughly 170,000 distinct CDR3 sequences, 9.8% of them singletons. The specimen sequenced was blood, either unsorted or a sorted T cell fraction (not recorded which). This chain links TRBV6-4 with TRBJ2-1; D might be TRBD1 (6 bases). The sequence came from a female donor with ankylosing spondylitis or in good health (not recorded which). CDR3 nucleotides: TGTGCCAGCAGATCTACGACCCAGGGGCCGGTCCCCTCTAACAATGAGCAGTTCTTC. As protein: CASRSTTQGPVPSNNEQFF.